The T cell receptor beta chain described here comes from a study of CD8+ T cells in alopecia areata. Study in general: For the treated group, dosing was oral tofacitinib at 5 to 10 mg twice daily.

This clone occurred a few times. What it binds is unknown. The treatment was: oral pan-JAK inhibitor, 5-10 mg twice daily. Study findings and constraints: Under tofacitinib, numerous expanded lesional clonotypes remained detectable in scalp and blood. Whereas mice showed it more clearly, TCR sharing across patients was murkier, possibly because of HLA. Having just one nonresponder leaves the connection between baseline CD8+ expansion and response unresolved.

In each case, RNA was isolated and then reverse transcribed into cDNA as the sequencing template. Profiling relied on immunoSEQ multiplex PCR, and the TCRdb table lists in-frame clones only, not all of them. The table lists 140,000 to 150,000 clones, 50% to 65% of them singletons, with approximately 15% in the top ten. The germline V gene has CDR1 MRHNA and CDR2 SNTAGT. V was cut by 3 bases and J by 4 bases, with 14 bases left in between. The CDR3 is 15 residues long. The sequence was collected from a human donor with alopecia areata. The sequences come from CD8+ T cells sorted from blood, collected at week 4, from a patient treated with tofacitinib. The chain has TRBV6-4 and TRBJ2-3; the D gene could be TRBD1 or TRBD2 (6 bases each). CDR3 in amino acids: CASSEFGGQSDTQYF. The CDR3 DNA is TGTGCCAGCAGTGAATTCGGGGGACAATCAGATACGCAGTATTTT.